The rows below give T cell receptor beta chains drawn from one sample of a study of T cells in Graves' hyperthyroidism and ophthalmopathy. MiXCR, applied by TCRdb to the multiplex PCR reads, yields one record per CDR3 protein. This sample has 350,000 to 450,000 distinct CDR3 sequences, with about a sixth found just once. The specimen was blood. The receptor source for this set is a woman aged 25 to 39 with Graves' hyperthyroidism that later progressed to Graves' ophthalmopathy. Each CDR3 is given with its conserved first and last residue. D genes are given only for firm matches. Expanded clones get a size class; other rows say once, few or many, or leave the size out.

TRBV5-5,many,TRBD2,TRBJ2-1,CASSLSGRPNEQFF,TGTGCCAGCAGCTTAAGCGGGAGGCCGAATGAGCAGTTCTTC
TRBV2,few,TRBD2,TRBJ2-3,CASSPRPRLAGGDTQYF,TGTGCCAGCAGCCCTAGGCCTCGACTAGCGGGAGGGGATACGCAGTATTTT
TRBV4-1,NA,TRBD2,TRBJ2-2,CASSQHLSGGTGELFF,TGCGCCAGCAGCCAGCACTTAAGCGGGGGCACCGGGGAGCTGTTTTTT
TRBV19,many,TRBD1,TRBJ1-1,CASSIRGQGDTEAFF,TGTGCCAGTAGTATAAGGGGACAGGGAGACACTGAAGCTTTCTTT
TRBV12-3/TRBV12-4,NA,TRBD2,TRBJ2-5,CASSGLSGRAGETQYF,TGTGCCAGCAGTGGCCTTAGCGGGAGGGCCGGCGAGACCCAGTACTTC
TRBV12-5,many,NA,TRBJ2-6,CASGLSGGANVLTF,TGTGCTAGTGGTTTGTCTGGGGGGGCCAACGTCCTGACTTTC
TRBV30,many,NA,TRBJ2-7,CAWSDPNSIYEQYF,TGTGCCTGGAGTGATCCCAACTCTATCTACGAGCAGTACTTC
TRBV2,many,TRBD1,TRBJ1-5,CASSRTGDGQPQHF,TGTGCCAGCAGCCGGACAGGGGATGGTCAGCCCCAGCATTTT
TRBV3-1,NA,TRBD2,TRBJ2-1,CASSVPSGTYNEQFF,TGTGCCAGCAGCGTCCCTAGCGGGACTTACAATGAGCAGTTCTTC
TRBV19,many,NA,TRBJ1-1,CASSILRRNTEAFF,TGTGCCAGTAGTATACTCAGACGAAACACTGAAGCTTTCTTT
TRBV12-3/TRBV12-4,many,NA,TRBJ1-1,CASSSSGNTEAFF,TGTGCCAGCAGTTCCTCAGGGAACACTGAAGCTTTCTTT
TRBV3-1,many,TRBD2,TRBJ2-5,CASSQGLAARMTQYF,TGTGCCAGCAGCCAAGGGCTAGCGGCCAGAATGACCCAGTACTTC
TRBV2,NA,NA,TRBJ2-7,CASSDYGEEGLSYEQYF,TGTGCCAGCAGTGACTATGGGGAGGAGGGGCTCTCCTACGAGCAGTACTTC
TRBV5-8,many,NA,TRBJ2-7,CASSLITGSYEQYF,TGTGCCAGCAGCTTGATAACAGGGTCCTACGAGCAGTACTTC
TRBV6-5,few,NA,TRBJ2-1,CASSYQGVEQFF,TGTGCCAGCAGTTACCAAGGGGTTGAGCAGTTCTTC
TRBV11-2,many,NA,TRBJ2-3,CASSLDSRIAATDTQYF,TGTGCCAGCAGCTTAGATTCGAGAATTGCTGCCACAGATACGCAGTATTTT
TRBV30,many,TRBD2,TRBJ2-2,CAWSVAGPSRGGELFF,TGTGCCTGGAGTGTAGCGGGGCCGAGTCGTGGCGGGGAGCTGTTTTTT
TRBV7-9,NA,NA,TRBJ2-5,CASSFYICSAKRLGILETQYF,NA
TRBV11-2,many,TRBD1,TRBJ2-7,CASSFDREPVYEQYF,TGTGCCAGCAGCTTCGACAGGGAGCCGGTCTACGAGCAGTACTTC
TRBV5-1,NA,NA,TRBJ1-6,CASSLAGLRYNSPLHF,TGCGCCAGCAGCTTGGCCGGGTTGCGCTATAATTCACCCCTCCACTTT
TRBV2,many,TRBD2,TRBJ2-1,CASSGDLGAGLYNEQFF,TGTGCCAGCAGTGGCGACTTGGGAGCGGGACTCTACAATGAGCAGTTCTTC
TRBV11-3,NA,NA,TRBJ2-3,CASSLVSGEEDTQYF,TGTGCCAGCAGCTTAGTCTCCGGCGAGGAAGATACGCAGTATTTT
TRBV4-1,few,TRBD1,TRBJ1-5,CASSQGVGGTANQPQHF,TGCGCCAGCAGCCAAGGGGTGGGTGGGACAGCTAATCAGCCCCAACATTTT
TRBV18,many,TRBD2,TRBJ2-7,CASSVASGGTLSSYEQYF,TGTGCCAGCTCAGTAGCTAGCGGGGGGACTCTCAGCTCCTACGAGCAGTACTTC
TRBV6-1,many,NA,TRBJ2-2,CASSFGRGNTGELFF,TGTGCCAGCAGTTTTGGTCGGGGGAACACCGGGGAGCTGTTTTTT
TRBV9,many,NA,TRBJ1-6,CASSVRQEYNSPLHF,TGTGCCAGCAGCGTGCGACAGGAGTATAATTCACCCCTCCACTTT
TRBV7-9,NA,TRBD1,TRBJ1-1,CASSPTGDRAEAFF,TGTGCCAGCAGCCCAACAGGGGATCGCGCTGAAGCTTTCTTT
TRBV4-1,NA,TRBD1,TRBJ1-6,CASRPFRTGDSPLHF,TGCGCCAGCAGGCCCTTTCGGACAGGGGATTCACCCCTCCACTTT
TRBV4-1,once,TRBD2,TRBJ2-2,CASSQGWPGTRRSGELFF,TGCGCCAGCAGCCAAGGTTGGCCCGGGACTAGACGATCCGGGGAGCTGTTTTTT
TRBV19,few,NA,TRBJ2-7,CASSSLPGQIYEQYF,TGTGCCAGTAGTAGCCTCCCCGGACAGATCTACGAGCAGTACTTC
TRBV5-1,few,NA,TRBJ1-1,CASSSGPQGFTEAFF,TGCGCCAGCAGCTCCGGACCACAGGGTTTCACTGAAGCTTTCTTT
TRBV30,many,NA,TRBJ1-6,CAWRTGWSPLHF,TGTGCCTGGAGAACGGGCTGGTCACCCCTCCACTTT
TRBV2,many,NA,TRBJ1-2,CASSGTGNYGYTF,TGTGCCAGCAGTGGGACGGGAAACTATGGCTACACCTTC
TRBV6-6,many,TRBD1,TRBJ2-7,CASSYTSTPGQGFYEQYF,TGTGCCAGCAGTTACACAAGCACTCCGGGACAGGGATTCTACGAGCAGTACTTC
TRBV5-1,many,NA,TRBJ1-2,CASRRDGGSYGYTF,TGCGCCAGCAGGAGGGACGGAGGAAGCTATGGCTACACCTTC
TRBV15,NA,TRBD2,TRBJ2-1,CATSRDLSGGSYNEQFF,TGTGCCACCAGCAGAGACCTTAGCGGGGGCTCCTACAATGAGCAGTTCTTC
TRBV7-2,many,NA,TRBJ2-7,CASRAGSVPTYEQYF,TGTGCCAGCAGAGCAGGGTCCGTACCCACCTACGAGCAGTACTTC
TRBV7-2,NA,NA,TRBJ2-5,CASSLAGLYPEETQYF,TGTGCCAGCAGCTTAGCGGGTCTATACCCAGAAGAGACCCAGTACTTC
TRBV5-1,NA,NA,TRBJ2-3,CASSPAMTGSSTDTQYF,TGCGCCAGCAGCCCGGCTATGACAGGATCTAGCACAGATACGCAGTATTTT
TRBV30,NA,NA,TRBJ1-6,CAWNRAGGTPLHF,TGTGCCTGGAACCGCGCTGGGGGAACACCCCTCCACTTT
TRBV6-1,many,TRBD1,TRBJ2-7,CASSENRGLDEQYF,TGTGCCAGCAGTGAAAACAGGGGGCTGGACGAGCAGTACTTC
TRBV30,few,TRBD2,TRBJ2-1,CAWIRGSGYNEQFF,TGTGCCTGGATTCGCGGGAGCGGCTACAATGAGCAGTTCTTC
TRBV18,many,TRBD1,TRBJ1-1,CASSPKDRGRTEAFF,TGTGCCAGCTCACCCAAGGACAGGGGGCGAACTGAAGCTTTCTTT